Included here is one TCR beta chain sequence, with context. This record belongs to a study of shared clonotypes between healthy human individuals. Researchers divided each subset's genomic DNA evenly across several immunoSEQ plates. Some clones are missing from TCRdb's copy, which holds only in-frame ones; the method was immunoSEQ multiplex PCR. Of roughly 1.5 million clones listed, 95% to 99% are singletons. The CDR3 spans 16 residues. CDR1 is MGHDK and CDR2 is SYGVNS in the germline V gene. With 4 bases clipped from V and 8 bases from J, the junction kept 9 bases outside the gene matches. The rearrangement links TRBV25-1 to TRBJ2-1, with 12 bases matching TRBD2. Sequences were obtained from naive CD4+ T cells sorted from blood. Specified subset: CD45RA+ positively selected. This receptor was identified in a man aged 25 to 40 in good health. The CDR3 DNA is TGTGCCAGCAGTGGACTACTAGCGGGAGGTAGTGATGAGCAGTTCTTC. Its translation: CASSGLLAGGSDEQFF.